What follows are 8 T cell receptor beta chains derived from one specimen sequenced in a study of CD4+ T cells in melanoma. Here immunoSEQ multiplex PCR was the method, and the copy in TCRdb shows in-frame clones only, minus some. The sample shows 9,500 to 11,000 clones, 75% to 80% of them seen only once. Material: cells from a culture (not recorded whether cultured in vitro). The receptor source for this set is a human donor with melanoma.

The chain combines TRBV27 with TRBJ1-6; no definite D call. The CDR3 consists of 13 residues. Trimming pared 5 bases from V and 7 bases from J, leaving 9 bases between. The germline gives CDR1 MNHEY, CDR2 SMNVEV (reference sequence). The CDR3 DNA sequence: TGTGCCAGCAGTCTGGCTTTGAATTCACCCCTCCACTTT. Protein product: CASSLALNSPLHF.

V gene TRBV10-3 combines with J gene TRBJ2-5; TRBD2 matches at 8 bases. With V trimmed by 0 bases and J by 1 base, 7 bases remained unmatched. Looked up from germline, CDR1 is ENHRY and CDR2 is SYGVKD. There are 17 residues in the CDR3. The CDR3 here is CAISESGRGAPQETQYF. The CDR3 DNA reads TGTGCCATCAGTGAGTCGGGGCGGGGGGCCCCCCAAGAGACCCAGTACTTC.

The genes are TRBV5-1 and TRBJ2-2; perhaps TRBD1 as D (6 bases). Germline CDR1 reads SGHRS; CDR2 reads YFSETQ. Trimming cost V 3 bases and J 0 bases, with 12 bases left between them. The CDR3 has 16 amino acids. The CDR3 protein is CASSWLRGSNTGELFF. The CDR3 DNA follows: TGCGCCAGCAGCTGGCTCAGGGGATCGAACACCGGGGAGCTGTTTTTT.

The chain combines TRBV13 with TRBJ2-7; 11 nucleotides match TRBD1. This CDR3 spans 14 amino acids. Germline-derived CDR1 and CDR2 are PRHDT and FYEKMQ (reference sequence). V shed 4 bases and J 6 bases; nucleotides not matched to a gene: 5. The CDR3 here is CASSSSDRGREQYF. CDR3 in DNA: TGTGCCAGCAGCTCGTCGGACAGGGGGCGCGAGCAGTACTTC. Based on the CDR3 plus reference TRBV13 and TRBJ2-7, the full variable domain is AAGVIQSPRHLIKEKRETATLKCYPIPRHDTVYWYQQGPGQDPQFLISFYEKMQSDKGSIPDRFSAQQFSDYHSELNMSSLELGDSALYFCASSSSDRGREQYFGPGTRLTVT.

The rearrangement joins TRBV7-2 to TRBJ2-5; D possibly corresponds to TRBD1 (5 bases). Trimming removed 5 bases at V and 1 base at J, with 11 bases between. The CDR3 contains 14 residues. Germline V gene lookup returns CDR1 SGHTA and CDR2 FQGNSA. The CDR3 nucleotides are TGTGCCAGCAGCCCTTGGGGCGGCCAAGAGACCCAGTACTTC. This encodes CASSPWGGQETQYF.

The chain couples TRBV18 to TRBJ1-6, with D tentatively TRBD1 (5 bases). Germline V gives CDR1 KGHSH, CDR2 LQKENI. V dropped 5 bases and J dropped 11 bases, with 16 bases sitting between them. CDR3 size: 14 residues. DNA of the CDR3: TGTGCCAGCTCAACGGGGACGCTGGTCCCACCCCTCCACTTT. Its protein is CASSTGTLVPPLHF. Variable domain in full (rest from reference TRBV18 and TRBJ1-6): NAGVMQNPRHLVRRRGQEARLRCSPMKGHSHVYWYRQLPEEGLKFMVYLQKENIIDESGMPKERFSAEFPKEGPSILRIQQVVRGDSAAYFCASSTGTLVPPLHFGNGTRLTVT.

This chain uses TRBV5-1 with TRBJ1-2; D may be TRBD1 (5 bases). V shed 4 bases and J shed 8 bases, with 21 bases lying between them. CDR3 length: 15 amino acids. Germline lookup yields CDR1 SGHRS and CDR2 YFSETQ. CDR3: CASSPGTGDQGGYTF. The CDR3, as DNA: TGCGCCAGCAGCCCGGGGACGGGTGACCAAGGGGGCTACACCTTC.

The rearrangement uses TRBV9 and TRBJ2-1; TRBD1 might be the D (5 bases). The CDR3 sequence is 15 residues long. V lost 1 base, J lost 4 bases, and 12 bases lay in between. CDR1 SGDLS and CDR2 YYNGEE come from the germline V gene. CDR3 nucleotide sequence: TGTGCCAGCAGCGTAAAAGGGGATCTATACAATGAGCAGTTCTTC. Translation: CASSVKGDLYNEQFF.